This TCR beta chain was retrieved from a study of blood T cells in healthy people across ages. This clonotype appeared a few times. In each sample, at least 7 million PBMCs were isolated. A second roughly 6 to 11 cycle PCR used barcoded and J-beta primers. A single record per CDR3 protein comes from TCRdb applying MiXCR to the 5' RACE reads. The table shows some 640,000 distinct CDR3 sequences, with about 52% occurring only once. Germline V gene sequence: CDR1 MNHNY, CDR2 SVGAGI (reference sequence). The V gene lost 6 bases and the J gene lost 2 bases, with 10 bases spanning the gap. The CDR3 is 13 amino acids.

Sequenced sample: blood. V and J are TRBV6-6 and TRBJ2-5; a weak D match, TRBD2 (6 bases). This TCR was recovered from a woman in her fifties or sixties in good health. CDR3 DNA: TGTGCCAGCAGGATTCGGGGGCAAGAGACCCAGTACTTC. It codes for CASRIRGQETQYF.